This TCR beta chain was captured by sequencing in a study of CD8+ T cells in alopecia areata. General study findings and limits: It was lesional scalp, especially alopecia totalis/universalis, that showed higher clonality than normal scalp.

About this clone: Its antigen is not identified.

Per the germline V gene, CDR1 is SGHNT and CDR2 is YYREEE (reference sequence). V was cut by 1 base and J by 6 bases, with 11 bases left in between. The CDR3 spans 13 residues. cDNA prepared by RNA extraction and subsequent reverse transcription served as the template for sequencing. Profiling relied on immunoSEQ multiplex PCR, and the TCRdb table lists in-frame clones only, not all of them. Of 150,000 or so clones in the sample, approximately 50% were seen once. Sequenced: CD4+ T cells sorted from blood. This clonotype was obtained from a human donor with alopecia areata. The genes are TRBV5-4 and TRBJ2-7; no clear D. CDR3 bases: TGTGCCAGCAGCTTGATCAAGGGCGGCGAGCAGTACTTC. Translation: CASSLIKGGEQYF.